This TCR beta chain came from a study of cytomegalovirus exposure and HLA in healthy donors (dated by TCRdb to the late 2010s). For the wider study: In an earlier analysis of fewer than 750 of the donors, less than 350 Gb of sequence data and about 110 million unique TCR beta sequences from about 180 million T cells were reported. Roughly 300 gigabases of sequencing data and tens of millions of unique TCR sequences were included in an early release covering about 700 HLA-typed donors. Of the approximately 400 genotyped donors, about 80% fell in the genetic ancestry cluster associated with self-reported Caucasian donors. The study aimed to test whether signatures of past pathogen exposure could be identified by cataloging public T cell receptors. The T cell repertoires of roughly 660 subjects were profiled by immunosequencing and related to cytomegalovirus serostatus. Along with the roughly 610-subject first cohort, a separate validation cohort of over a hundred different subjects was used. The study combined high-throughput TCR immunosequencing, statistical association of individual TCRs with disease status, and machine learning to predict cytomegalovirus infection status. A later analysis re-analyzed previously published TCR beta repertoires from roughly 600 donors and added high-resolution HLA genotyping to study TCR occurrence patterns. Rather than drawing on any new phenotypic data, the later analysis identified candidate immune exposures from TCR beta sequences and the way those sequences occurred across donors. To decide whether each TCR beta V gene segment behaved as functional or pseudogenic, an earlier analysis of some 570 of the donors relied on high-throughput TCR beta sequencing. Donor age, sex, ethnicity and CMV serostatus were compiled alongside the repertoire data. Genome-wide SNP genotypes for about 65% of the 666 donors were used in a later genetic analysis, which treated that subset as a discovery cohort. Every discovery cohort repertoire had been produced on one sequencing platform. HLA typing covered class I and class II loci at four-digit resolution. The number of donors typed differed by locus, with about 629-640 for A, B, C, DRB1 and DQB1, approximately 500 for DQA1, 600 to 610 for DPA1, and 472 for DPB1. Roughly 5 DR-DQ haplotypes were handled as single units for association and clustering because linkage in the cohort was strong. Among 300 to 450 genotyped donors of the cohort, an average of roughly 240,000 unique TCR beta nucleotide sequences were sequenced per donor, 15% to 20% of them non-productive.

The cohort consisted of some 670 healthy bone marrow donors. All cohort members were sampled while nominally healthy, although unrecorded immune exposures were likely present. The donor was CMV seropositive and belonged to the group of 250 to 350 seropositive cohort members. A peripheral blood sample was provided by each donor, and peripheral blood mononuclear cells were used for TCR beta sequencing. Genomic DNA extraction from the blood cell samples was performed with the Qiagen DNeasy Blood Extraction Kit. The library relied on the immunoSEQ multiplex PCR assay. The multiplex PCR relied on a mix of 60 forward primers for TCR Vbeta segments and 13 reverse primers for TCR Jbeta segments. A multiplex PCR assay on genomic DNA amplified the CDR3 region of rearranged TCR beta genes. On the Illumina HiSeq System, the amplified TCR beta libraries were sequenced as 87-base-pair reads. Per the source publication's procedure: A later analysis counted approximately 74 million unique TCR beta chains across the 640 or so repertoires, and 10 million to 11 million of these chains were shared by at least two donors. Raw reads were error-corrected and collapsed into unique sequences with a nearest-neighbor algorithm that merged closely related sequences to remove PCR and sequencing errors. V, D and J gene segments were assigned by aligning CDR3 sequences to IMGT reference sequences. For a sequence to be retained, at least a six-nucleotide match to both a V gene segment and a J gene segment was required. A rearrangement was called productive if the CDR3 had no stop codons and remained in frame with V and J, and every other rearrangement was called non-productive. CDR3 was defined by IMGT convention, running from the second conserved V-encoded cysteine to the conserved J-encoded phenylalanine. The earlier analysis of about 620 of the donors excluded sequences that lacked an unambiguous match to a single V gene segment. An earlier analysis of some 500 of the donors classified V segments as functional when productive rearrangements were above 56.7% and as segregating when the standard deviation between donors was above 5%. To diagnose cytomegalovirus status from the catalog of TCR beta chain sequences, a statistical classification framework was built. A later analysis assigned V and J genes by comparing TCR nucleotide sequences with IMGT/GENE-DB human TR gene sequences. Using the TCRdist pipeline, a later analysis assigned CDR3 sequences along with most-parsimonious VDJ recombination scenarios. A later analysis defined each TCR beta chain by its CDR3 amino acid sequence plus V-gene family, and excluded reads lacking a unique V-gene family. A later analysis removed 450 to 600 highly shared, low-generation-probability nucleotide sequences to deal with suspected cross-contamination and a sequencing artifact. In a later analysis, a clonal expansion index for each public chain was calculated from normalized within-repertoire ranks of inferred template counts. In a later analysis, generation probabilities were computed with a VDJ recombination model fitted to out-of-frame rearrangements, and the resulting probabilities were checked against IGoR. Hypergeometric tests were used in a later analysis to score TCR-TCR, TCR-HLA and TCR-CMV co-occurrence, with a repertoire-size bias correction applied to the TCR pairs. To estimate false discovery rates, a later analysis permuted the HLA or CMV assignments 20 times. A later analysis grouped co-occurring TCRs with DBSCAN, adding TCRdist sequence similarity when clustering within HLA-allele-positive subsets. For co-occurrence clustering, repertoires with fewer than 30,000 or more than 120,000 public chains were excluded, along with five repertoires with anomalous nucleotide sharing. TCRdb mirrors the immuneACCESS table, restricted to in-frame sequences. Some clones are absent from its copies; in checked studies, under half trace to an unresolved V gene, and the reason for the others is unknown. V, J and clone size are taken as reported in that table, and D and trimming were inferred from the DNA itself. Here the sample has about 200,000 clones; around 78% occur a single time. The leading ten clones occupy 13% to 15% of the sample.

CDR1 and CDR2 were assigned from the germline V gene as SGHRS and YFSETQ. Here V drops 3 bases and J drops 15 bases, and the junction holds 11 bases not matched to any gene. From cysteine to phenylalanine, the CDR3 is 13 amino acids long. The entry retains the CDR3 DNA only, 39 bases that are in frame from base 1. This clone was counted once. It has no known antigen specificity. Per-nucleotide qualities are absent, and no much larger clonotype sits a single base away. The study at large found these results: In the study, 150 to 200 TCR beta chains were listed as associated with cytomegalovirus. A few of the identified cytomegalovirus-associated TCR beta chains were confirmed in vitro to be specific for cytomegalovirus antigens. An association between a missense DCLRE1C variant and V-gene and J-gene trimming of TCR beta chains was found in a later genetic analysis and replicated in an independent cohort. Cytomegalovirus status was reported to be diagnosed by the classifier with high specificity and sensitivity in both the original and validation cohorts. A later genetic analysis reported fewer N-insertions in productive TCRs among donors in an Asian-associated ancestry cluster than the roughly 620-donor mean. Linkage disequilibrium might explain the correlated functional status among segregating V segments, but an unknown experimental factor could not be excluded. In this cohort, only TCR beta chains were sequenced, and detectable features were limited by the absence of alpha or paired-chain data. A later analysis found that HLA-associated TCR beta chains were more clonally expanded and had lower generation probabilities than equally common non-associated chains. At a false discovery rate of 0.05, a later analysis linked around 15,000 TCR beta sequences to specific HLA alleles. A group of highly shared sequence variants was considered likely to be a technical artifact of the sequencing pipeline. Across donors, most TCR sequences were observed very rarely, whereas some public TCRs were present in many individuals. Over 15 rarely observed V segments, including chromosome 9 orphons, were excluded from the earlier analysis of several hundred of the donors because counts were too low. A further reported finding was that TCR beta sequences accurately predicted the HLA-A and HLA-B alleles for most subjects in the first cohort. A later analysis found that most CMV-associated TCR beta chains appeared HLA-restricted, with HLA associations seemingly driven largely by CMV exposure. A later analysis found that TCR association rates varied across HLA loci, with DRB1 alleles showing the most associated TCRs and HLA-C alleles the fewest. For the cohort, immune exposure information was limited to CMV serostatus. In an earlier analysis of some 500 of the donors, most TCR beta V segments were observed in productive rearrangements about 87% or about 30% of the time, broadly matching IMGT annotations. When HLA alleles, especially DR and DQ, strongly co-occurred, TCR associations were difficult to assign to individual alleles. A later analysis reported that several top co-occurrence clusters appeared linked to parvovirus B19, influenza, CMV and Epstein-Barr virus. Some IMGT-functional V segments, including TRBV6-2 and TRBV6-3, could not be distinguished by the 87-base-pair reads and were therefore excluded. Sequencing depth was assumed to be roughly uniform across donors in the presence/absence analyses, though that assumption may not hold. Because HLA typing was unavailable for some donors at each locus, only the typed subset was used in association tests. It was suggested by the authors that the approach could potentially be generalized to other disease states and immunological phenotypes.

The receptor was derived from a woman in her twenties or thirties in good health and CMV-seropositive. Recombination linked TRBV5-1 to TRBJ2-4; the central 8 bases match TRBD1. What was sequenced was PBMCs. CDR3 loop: CASSSTGAGPPYF. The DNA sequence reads TGCGCCAGCAGCTCGACAGGGGCAGGTCCTCCGTACTTC.